A single sample gave rise to the 25 T cell receptor beta chains below, sequenced in a study of blood T cell repertoires in COVID-19. The repertoire was sequenced with immunoSEQ multiplex PCR; TCRdb's copy has only in-frame clones and lacks some. The table has 110,000 or so clones, over 65% seen once. Sequencing was done on a sample of peripheral blood. The source of these receptors is a woman between 40 and 50 years old with acute or convalescent COVID-19.

J is TRBJ2-3 and V is TRBV5-5, with D unresolved. The V gene's germline CDR1 is SGHKS and CDR2 YYEKEE (reference sequence). The CDR3 consists of 16 residues. Trimming stripped 3 bases from V and 4 bases from J, with 18 bases between. The CDR3 DNA is TGTGCCAGCAGCTCGTCCGACTTAGCCCGCCCAGATACGCAGTATTTT. This translates into CASSSSDLARPDTQYF.

CDR3: CASSKGPNSPLHF. The CDR3 DNA is TGTGCCAGCAGCAAAGGGCCGAATTCACCCCTCCACTTT. The rearrangement uses TRBV3-1 (or the pseudogene TRBV3-2) and TRBJ1-6; D gene uncertain. CDR3 length: 13 residues. Trimming took 5 bases from V and 7 from J, leaving 9 bases between them. Germline-derived CDR1 and CDR2 are LGHDT and YNNKEL (reference sequence).

The chain uses TRBV25-1 and TRBJ2-1; 11 bases fit TRBD2. J was trimmed by 8 bases and V by 3 bases; bases with no gene match: 6. The CDR3 has 15 residues. Germline V gene lookup returns CDR1 MGHDK and CDR2 SYGVNS. CDR3 DNA sequence: TGTGCCAGCAGTGAGGGCACTAGCGGGGGAGATGAGCAGTTCTTC. Its translation is CASSEGTSGGDEQFF.

The V and J genes are TRBV5-1 and TRBJ1-6; 7 positions match TRBD1. The CDR3 length is 15 residues. V lost 0 bases, J lost 9 bases, and 6 bases stayed unmatched. Germline-derived CDR1 and CDR2 are SGHRS and YFSETQ. CDR3 nucleotides: TGCGCCAGCAGCTTGGCGCTACAGGGGCCTTCACCCCTCCACTTT. Residues: CASSLALQGPSPLHF.

The chain is built from TRBV18 and TRBJ2-7; TRBD1 agrees at 10 bases. In germline, CDR1 is KGHSH, CDR2 LQKENI. Germline trimming cut 1 base from V and 4 bases from J; bases unmatched to any gene: 7. CDR3 size: 16 residues. The CDR3, as DNA: TGTGCCAGCTCACCACGTGCGGGACAGGGGAGGTACGAGCAGTACTTC. Its translation is CASSPRAGQGRYEQYF.

The chain couples TRBV11-2 to TRBJ1-3; D not resolved. CDR3 size: 13 residues. Germline V gene data show CDR1 as SGHAT and CDR2 as FQNNGV. V lost 1 base to trimming and J lost 4 bases, with 5 bases between them. In DNA, the CDR3 is TGTGCCAGCAGCTTAGGGAGGGGAAACACCATATATTTT. Translating gives CASSLGRGNTIYF.

The chain links TRBV9 to TRBJ2-3; D gene uncertain. In germline, CDR1 is SGDLS, CDR2 YYNGEE. The CDR3 is 15 residues long. V shed 3 bases and J shed 4 bases, with 15 bases lying between them. This CDR3 is CASSATNIRADTQYF. CDR3 in DNA: TGTGCCAGCAGCGCAACGAATATACGGGCAGATACGCAGTATTTT.

Points on this clone: This CDR3 is missing its conserved last phenylalanine or tryptophan, likely due to a read error. The chain combines TRBV19 with TRBJ1-2; D ambiguous. V was pared by 0 bases and J by 8 bases, with 10 bases between. The CDR3 has 13 amino acids. CDR1 LNHDA and CDR2 SQIVND come from the germline V gene (reference sequence). The CDR3 region is CASSIDRVGGYTL. The CDR3 DNA is TGTGCCAGTAGTATAGATCGGGTTGGCGGCTACACCCTC.

V is TRBV9 and J is TRBJ1-3; D is undetermined. The CDR3 runs to 13 residues. V lost 0 bases to trimming and J lost 10 bases, with 11 bases between them. Germline V CDR1 and CDR2: SGDLS, YYNGEE. CDR3 in DNA: TGTGCCAGCAGCGTAGCCGAGGACTTAACCATATATTTT. It translates to CASSVAEDLTIYF. The variable domain in full, completed from reference TRBV9 and TRBJ1-3, reads DSGVTQTPKHLITATGQRVTLRCSPRSGDLSVYWYQQSLDQGLQFLIQYYNGEERAKGNILERFSAQQFPDLHSELNLSSLELGDSALYFCASSVAEDLTIYFGEGSWLTVV.

The genes are TRBV9 and TRBJ1-6; 8 bases agree with TRBD1. Per germline, CDR1 SGDLS and CDR2 YYNGEE. J gave up 5 bases and V 5 bases, and 3 bases lay outside the gene matches. The CDR3 length is 14 residues. Here the CDR3 reads CASSMGQDNSPLHF. In DNA, the CDR3 is TGTGCCAGCAGTATGGGACAGGATAATTCACCCCTCCACTTT.

In this sample, this clone turned up once. The rearrangement links TRBV7-9 to TRBJ1-5; D is uncertain. The V gene lost 3 bases and the J gene lost 4 bases, with 7 bases spanning the gap. Germline V gives CDR1 SEHNR, CDR2 FQNEAQ (reference sequence). This CDR3 contains 13 residues. The CDR3 reads CASSFEGNQPQHF. The CDR3 nucleotides read TGTGCCAGCAGCTTCGAGGGAAATCAGCCCCAGCATTTT.

This chain uses TRBV19 with TRBJ1-6; D remains ambiguous. Trimming removed 6 bases at V and 7 bases at J, with 25 bases between. The CDR3 extends over 18 amino acids. CDR1 and CDR2 from the germline V gene are LNHDA and SQIVND (reference sequence). The chain's CDR3 is CASRRQSAALSGNSPLHF. The CDR3 bases are TGTGCCAGTAGAAGACAATCGGCGGCCTTAAGCGGGAATTCACCCCTCCACTTT. Combining the CDR3 with reference TRBV19 and TRBJ1-6 gives the whole variable domain DGGITQSPKYLFRKEGQNVTLSCEQNLNHDAMYWYRQDPGQGLRLIYYSQIVNDFQKGDIAEGYSVSREKKESFPLTVTSAQKNPTAFYLCASRRQSAALSGNSPLHFGNGTRLTVT.

This rearrangement joins TRBV5-1 to TRBJ2-3; D perhaps matches TRBD2 (7 bases). The V end was cut by 4 bases, the J end by 5 bases, with 20 bases between. Germline CDR1 and CDR2: SGHRS and YFSETQ. The CDR3 runs 16 residues. CDR3 region: CASSPPSGGQGDTQYF. The CDR3 bases are TGCGCCAGCAGCCCACCCTCGGGGGGCCAGGGAGATACGCAGTATTTT.

The chain carries TRBV4-3 and TRBJ1-6, with 11 positions matching TRBD1. CDR1 and CDR2 (germline): LGHNA, YSLEER. The CDR3 is 17 amino acids. J gave up 9 bases and V 4 bases, and 11 bases lay outside the gene matches. This chain's CDR3 is CASSRSTTGQGGSPLHF. The CDR3 DNA sequence: TGCGCCAGCAGCCGATCAACCACGGGACAGGGGGGTTCACCCCTCCACTTT.

The CDR3 here is CASGPLTGYYGYTF. The DNA for the CDR3 is TGTGCCAGCGGCCCTCTCACAGGGTACTATGGCTACACCTTC. The V and J genes are TRBV6-5 and TRBJ1-2; the D gene is possibly TRBD1 (6 bases). This CDR3 comprises 14 residues. The germline V gene has CDR1 MNHEY and CDR2 SVGAGI. V was pared by 8 bases and J by 3 bases, with 16 bases between.

This clone appeared once. CDR3: CASNDRGNTEAFF. The CDR3 region has the DNA TGTGCCAGCAACGACAGGGGGAACACTGAAGCTTTCTTT. The gene calls are TRBV6-6 and TRBJ1-1, with TRBD1 identical over 8 bases. Germline trimming cut 7 bases from V and 1 base from J; bases unmatched to any gene: 2. The CDR3 runs to 13 residues. Per the germline V gene, CDR1 is MNHNY and CDR2 is SVGAGI (reference sequence).

This chain connects TRBV24-1 to TRBJ2-7; the match to TRBD1 covers 10 bases. This CDR3 spans 18 amino acids. The germline V gene encodes CDR1 KGHDR and CDR2 SFDVKD. The J segment lost 5 bases and the V segment lost 5 bases, leaving 17 bases of the junction unmatched. The CDR3 spells CATSVNRDRGIAFHEQYF. The CDR3 DNA reads as TGTGCCACCAGTGTCAATAGGGACAGGGGAATAGCGTTCCACGAGCAGTACTTC.

The chain has TRBV25-1 and TRBJ2-2, with D possibly matching TRBD1 (5 bases). Trimming took 5 bases from V and 7 from J, leaving 17 bases between them. The CDR3 is made up of 15 amino acids. Looked up from germline, CDR1 is MGHDK and CDR2 is SYGVNS. The CDR3 spells CASSPADRIGGELFF. CDR3 bases: TGTGCCAGCAGTCCCGCCGACAGAATAGGCGGGGAGCTGTTTTTT. Full variable domain (remainder filled in from reference TRBV25-1 and TRBJ2-2): EADIYQTPRYLVIGTGKKITLECSQTMGHDKMYWYQQDPGMELHLIHYSYGVNSTEKGDLSSESTVSRIRTEHFPLTLESARPSHTSQYLCASSPADRIGGELFFGEGSRLTVL.

The gene calls are TRBV4-1 and TRBJ1-5; D not resolved. CDR1 is MGHRA, CDR2 YSYEKL, per germline. This CDR3 has 17 amino acids. V lost 1 base and J 3 bases, leaving 16 bases between the germline ends. This chain's CDR3 is CASSQGAHSSTNQPQHF. The CDR3 DNA follows: TGCGCCAGCAGCCAAGGAGCGCACTCCTCTACCAATCAGCCCCAGCATTTT.

This clone was counted only a few times. V gene TRBV6-5 combines with J gene TRBJ2-1, with 8 bases matching TRBD1. Germline lookup yields CDR1 MNHEY and CDR2 SVGAGI. Trimming cost V 5 bases and J 4 bases; bases outside gene matches: 7. The CDR3 runs to 15 residues. CDR3 protein: CASSPDRGWYNEQFF. The CDR3 DNA follows: TGTGCCAGCAGTCCAGACAGGGGCTGGTACAATGAGCAGTTCTTC.

In this sample, this clone turned up a few times. The rearrangement joins TRBV21-1 to TRBJ1-1; the table's D call, TRBD1, was not checked against the DNA. TRBV21-1 is a pseudogene locus. The CDR3 is 14 amino acids. CDR3: CASSKRGPQTEAFF. CDR3 sequence (DNA): TGTGCCAGCAGCAAAAGGGGGCCCCAGACTGAAGCTTTCTTT.

The gene calls are TRBV7-9 and TRBJ1-2, with TRBD1 identical over 9 bases. The CDR3 is made up of 17 amino acids. Trimming took 9 bases from V and 7 from J; bases not matched to a gene: 21. The germline V gene has CDR1 SEHNR and CDR2 FQNEAQ (reference sequence). CDR3 sequence (DNA): TGTGCCAGTCACTATCCCGGGACAGGGAAAAACACCCGTGGCTACACCTTC. Translated, it gives CASHYPGTGKNTRGYTF. The variable domain in full, completed from reference TRBV7-9 and TRBJ1-2, reads DTGVSQNPRHKITKRGQNVTFRCDPISEHNRLYWYRQTLGQGPEFLTYFQNEAQLEKSRLLSDRFSAERPKGSFSTLEIQRTEQGDSAMYLCASHYPGTGKNTRGYTFGSGTRLTVV.

The rearrangement uses TRBV9 and TRBJ2-3; 9 bases line up with TRBD1. The CDR3 is 15 amino acids. The germline V gene has CDR1 SGDLS and CDR2 YYNGEE. The ends lost 3 bases at V and 1 base at J; junction bases unmatched: 3. CDR3 residues: CASSADRGGTDTQYF. The CDR3 nucleotides are TGTGCCAGCAGCGCCGACAGGGGGGGCACAGATACGCAGTATTTT.

V usage is TRBV11-2 and J usage is TRBJ1-3, with unresolved D. V lost 3 bases and J lost 3, with 3 bases in between. The CDR3 has 12 amino acids. The germline V gene encodes CDR1 SGHAT and CDR2 FQNNGV. CDR3 sequence reads: CASSFIGNTIYF. CDR3 DNA: TGTGCCAGCAGCTTTATTGGAAACACCATATATTTT.

V is TRBV6-5 and J is TRBJ2-7; 8 positions match TRBD1. V was pared by 7 bases and J by 1 base, with 6 bases of the junction left unmatched. The CDR3 contains 14 residues. Germline values: CDR1 MNHEY, CDR2 SVGAGI. The chain's CDR3 is CASTLDRASYEQYF. CDR3 nucleotides: TGTGCCAGCACCCTGGACAGGGCGTCCTACGAGCAGTACTTC.